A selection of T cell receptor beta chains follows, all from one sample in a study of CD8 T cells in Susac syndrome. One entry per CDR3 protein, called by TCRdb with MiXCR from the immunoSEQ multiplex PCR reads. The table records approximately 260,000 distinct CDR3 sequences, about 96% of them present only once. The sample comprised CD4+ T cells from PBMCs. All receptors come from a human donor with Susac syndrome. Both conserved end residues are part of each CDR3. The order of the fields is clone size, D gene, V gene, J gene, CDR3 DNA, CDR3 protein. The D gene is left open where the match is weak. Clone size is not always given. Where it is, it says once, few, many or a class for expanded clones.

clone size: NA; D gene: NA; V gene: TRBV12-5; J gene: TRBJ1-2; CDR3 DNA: TGTGCTAGTGGTTCCCGGACTGAACCTCCCAACTATGGCTACACCTTC; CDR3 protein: CASGSRTEPPNYGYTF
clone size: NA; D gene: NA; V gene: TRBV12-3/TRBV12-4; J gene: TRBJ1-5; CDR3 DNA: TGTGCCAGCAGTCCTCGTTCATCATCTAATCAGCCCCAGCATTTT; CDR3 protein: CASSPRSSSNQPQHF
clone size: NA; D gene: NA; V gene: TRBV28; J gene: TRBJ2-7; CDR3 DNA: TGTGCCAGCAGTTTTGGAGTCTTGGGGTACAGAGTTAATCATTCCTCCTACGAGCAGTACTTC; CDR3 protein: CASSFGVLGYRVNHSSYEQYF
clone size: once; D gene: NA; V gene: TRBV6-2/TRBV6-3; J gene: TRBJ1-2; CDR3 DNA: TGTGCCAGCAGTTACCGTTTGGGAGGGGATGGCTACACCTTC; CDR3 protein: CASSYRLGGDGYTF
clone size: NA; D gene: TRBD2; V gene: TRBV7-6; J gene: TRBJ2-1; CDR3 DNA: TGTGCCAGCAGCTCCCCGGCAGCGGGATACAATGAGCAGTTCTTC; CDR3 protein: CASSSPAAGYNEQFF
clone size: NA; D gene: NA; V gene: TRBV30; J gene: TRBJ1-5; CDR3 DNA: TGTGCCTGGAGTGTGTTGGGGCTTGGTAGCAATCAGCCCCAGCATTTT; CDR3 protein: CAWSVLGLGSNQPQHF
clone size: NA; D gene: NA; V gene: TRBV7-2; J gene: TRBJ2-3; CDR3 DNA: TGTGCCAGCAGCTTAGCACTACTTGCGGCAGATACGCAGTATTTT; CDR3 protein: CASSLALLAADTQYF
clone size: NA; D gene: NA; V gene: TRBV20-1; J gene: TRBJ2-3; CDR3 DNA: TGCAGTGCTAGAGATTTCGAAAAGGGCACAGATACGCAGTATTTT; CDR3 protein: CSARDFEKGTDTQYF
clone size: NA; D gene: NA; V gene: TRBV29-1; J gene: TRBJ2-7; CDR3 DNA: TGCAGCGTTGGCACGGTCATCTCCTACGAGCAGTACTTC; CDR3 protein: CSVGTVISYEQYF
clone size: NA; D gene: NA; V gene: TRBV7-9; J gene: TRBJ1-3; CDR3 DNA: TGTGCCAGCAGCTTATCGGGGATCTCTGGAAACACCATATATTTT; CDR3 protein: CASSLSGISGNTIYF
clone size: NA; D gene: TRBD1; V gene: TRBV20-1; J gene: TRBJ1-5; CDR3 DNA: TGCAGTGTAACGCCAACGGACAGGAGCAATCAGCCCCAGCATTTT; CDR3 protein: CSVTPTDRSNQPQHF
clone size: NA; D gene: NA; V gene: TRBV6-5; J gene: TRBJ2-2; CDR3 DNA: TGTGCCAGCAGTTACTTGGCTTTCCCCGGGGAGCTGTTTTTT; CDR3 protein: CASSYLAFPGELFF
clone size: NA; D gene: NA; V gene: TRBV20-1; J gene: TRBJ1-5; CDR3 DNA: TGCAGTGCTGCCCCCCGGGGATATGGCAATCAGCCCCAGCATTTT; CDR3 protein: CSAAPRGYGNQPQHF
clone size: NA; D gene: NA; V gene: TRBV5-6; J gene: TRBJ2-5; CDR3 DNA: TGTGCCAGCAGCGGCCCGGGGATCCAAGAGACCCAGTACTTC; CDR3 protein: CASSGPGIQETQYF
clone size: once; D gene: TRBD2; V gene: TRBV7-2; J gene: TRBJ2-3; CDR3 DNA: TGTGCCAGCAGCTTAGTCCAGAGCGGGAGTATCGCAGATACGCAGTATTTT; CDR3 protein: CASSLVQSGSIADTQYF
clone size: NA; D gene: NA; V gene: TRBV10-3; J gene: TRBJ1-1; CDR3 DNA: TGTGCCATCAGGATTACAGGGAACACTGAAGCTTTCTTT; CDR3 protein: CAIRITGNTEAFF
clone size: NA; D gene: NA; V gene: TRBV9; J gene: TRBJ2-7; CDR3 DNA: TGTGCCAGCAGCGTATTTGGTAGCGAGAACTACGAGCAGTACTTC; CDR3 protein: CASSVFGSENYEQYF
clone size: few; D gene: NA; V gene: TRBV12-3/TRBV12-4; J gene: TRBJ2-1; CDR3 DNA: TGTGCCAGCAGTTTAGTCGGGAATGAGCAGTTCTTC; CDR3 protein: CASSLVGNEQFF
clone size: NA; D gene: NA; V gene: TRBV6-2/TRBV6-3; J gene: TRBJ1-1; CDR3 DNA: TGTGCCAGCAGTTACGAGGTGGGCGGACGGCCTAACACTGAAGCTTTCTTT; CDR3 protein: CASSYEVGGRPNTEAFF
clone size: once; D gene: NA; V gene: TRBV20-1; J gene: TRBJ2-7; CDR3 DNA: TGCAGTGCTAGGCAGGGTGTATACGAGCAGTACTTC; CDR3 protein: CSARQGVYEQYF
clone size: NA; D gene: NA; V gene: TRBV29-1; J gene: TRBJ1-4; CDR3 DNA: TGCAGCGTTGCAAAGGACGGAAATGAAAAACTGTTTTTT; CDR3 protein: CSVAKDGNEKLFF
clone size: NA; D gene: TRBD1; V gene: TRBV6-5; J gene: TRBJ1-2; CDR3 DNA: TGTGCCAGCATTGGCGGTACAGGGGTGGGGGGCTACACCTTC; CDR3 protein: CASIGGTGVGGYTF
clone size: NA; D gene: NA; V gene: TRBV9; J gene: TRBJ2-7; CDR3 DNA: TGTGCCAGCAGCCAGGACGGCTACTACGAGCAGTACTTC; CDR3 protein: CASSQDGYYEQYF
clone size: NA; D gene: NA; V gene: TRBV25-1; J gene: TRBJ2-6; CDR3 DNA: TGTGCCAGCAGTGAATCAGGGGTCGCCAACGTCCTGACTTTC; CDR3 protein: CASSESGVANVLTF
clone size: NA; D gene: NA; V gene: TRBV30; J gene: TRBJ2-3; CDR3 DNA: TGTGCCTGGAGACGAAAAGGGGGATCCACAGATACGCAGTATTTT; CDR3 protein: CAWRRKGGSTDTQYF
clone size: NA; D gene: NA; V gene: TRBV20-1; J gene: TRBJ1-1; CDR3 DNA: TGCAGTGCTAGAGAGGGGGCCATGAACACTGAAGCTTTCTTT; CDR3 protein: CSAREGAMNTEAFF
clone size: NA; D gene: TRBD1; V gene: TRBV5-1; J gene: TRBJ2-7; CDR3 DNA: TGCGCCAGCAGCCCGGACAGGGTCCCCTACGAGCAGTACTTC; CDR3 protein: CASSPDRVPYEQYF
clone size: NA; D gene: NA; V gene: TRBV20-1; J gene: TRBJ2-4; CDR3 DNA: TGCAGTGCTAGATCCTACATGGGGGGAGACAAAAACATTCAGTACTTC; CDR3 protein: CSARSYMGGDKNIQYF
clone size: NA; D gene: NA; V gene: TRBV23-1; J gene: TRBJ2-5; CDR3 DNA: TGCGCCAGCAGACAAACCTGGGTAACCCAGTACTTC; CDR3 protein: CASRQTWVTQYF
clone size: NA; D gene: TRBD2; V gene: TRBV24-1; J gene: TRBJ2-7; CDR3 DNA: TGTGCCACCAGTGTCGCGGGAGGAACCTACGAGCAGTACTTC; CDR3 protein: CATSVAGGTYEQYF
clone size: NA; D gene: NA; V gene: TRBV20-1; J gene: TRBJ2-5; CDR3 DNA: TGCAGTGCTGACCGGGACGCCGACCAAGAGACCCAGTACTTC; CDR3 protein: CSADRDADQETQYF
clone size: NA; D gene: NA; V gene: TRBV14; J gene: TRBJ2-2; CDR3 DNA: TGTGCCAGCAGCCAAGGGACCACCGGGGAGCTGTTTTTT; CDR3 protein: CASSQGTTGELFF
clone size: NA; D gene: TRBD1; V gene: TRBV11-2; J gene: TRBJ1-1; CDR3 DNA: TGTGCCAGCAGCCCCCGGCAGGGGGTATTTTGGTATGCTGAAGCTTTCTTT; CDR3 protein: CASSPRQGVFWYAEAFF
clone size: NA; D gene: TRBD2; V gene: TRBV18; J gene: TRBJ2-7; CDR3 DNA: TGTGCCAGCTCACCACTAGCGGGAGAGGCCTACGAGCAGTACTTC; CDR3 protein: CASSPLAGEAYEQYF
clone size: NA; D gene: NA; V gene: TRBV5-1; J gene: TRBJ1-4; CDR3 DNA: TGCGCCAGCAGCCCAGACCCTCCGGTCCTGTTTTTT; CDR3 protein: CASSPDPPVLFF
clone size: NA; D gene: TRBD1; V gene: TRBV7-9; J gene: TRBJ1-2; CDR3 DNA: TGTGCCAGCAGCTTAGGGGGGGACAGGGATGGCTACACCTTC; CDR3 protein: CASSLGGDRDGYTF
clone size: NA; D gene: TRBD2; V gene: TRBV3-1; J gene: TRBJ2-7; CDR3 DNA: TGTGCCAGCAGCCAAGATCAAAGCGGGAACCCCTCCACCTACGAGCAGTACTTC; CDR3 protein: CASSQDQSGNPSTYEQYF
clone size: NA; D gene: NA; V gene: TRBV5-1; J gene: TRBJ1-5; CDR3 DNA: TGCGCCAGCAGCCTTGGGAACAGCCTGAATCAGCCCCAGCATTTT; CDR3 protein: CASSLGNSLNQPQHF
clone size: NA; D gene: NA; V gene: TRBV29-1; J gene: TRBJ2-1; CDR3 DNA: TGCAGCGTTGCCCTCCGGGGCCGCCAATGGGATGAGCAGTTCTTC; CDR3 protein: CSVALRGRQWDEQFF
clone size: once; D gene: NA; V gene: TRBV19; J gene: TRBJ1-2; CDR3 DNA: TGTGCCAGTACCCTCGCGGGGGGCCCGGATGGCTACACCTTC; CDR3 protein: CASTLAGGPDGYTF
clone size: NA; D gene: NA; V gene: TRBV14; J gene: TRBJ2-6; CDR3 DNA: TGTGCCAGCAGCCAAGGAGGGCAACGGGGGGCCAACGTCCTGACTTTC; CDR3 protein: CASSQGGQRGANVLTF
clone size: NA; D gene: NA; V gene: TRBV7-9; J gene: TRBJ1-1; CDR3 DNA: TGTGCCAGCAGCCTGCAAACGACTGAAGCTTTCTTT; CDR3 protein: CASSLQTTEAFF
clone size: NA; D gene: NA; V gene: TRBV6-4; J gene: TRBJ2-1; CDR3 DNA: TGTGCCAGCAGCCTCCAGACTAGTTCTGAGCAGTTCTTC; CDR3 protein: CASSLQTSSEQFF
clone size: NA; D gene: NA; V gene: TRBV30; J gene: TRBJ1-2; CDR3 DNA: TGTGCCTGGAAGTACAGCCTCTATGGCTACACCTTC; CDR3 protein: CAWKYSLYGYTF
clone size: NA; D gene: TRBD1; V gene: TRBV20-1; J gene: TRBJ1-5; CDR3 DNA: TGCAGTGCTAGAGCTCCGGACAGGGTGCATTTT; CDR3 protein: CSARAPDRVHF
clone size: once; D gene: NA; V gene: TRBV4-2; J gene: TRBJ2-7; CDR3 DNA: TGTGCCAGCAGCCGGGAAGATATGGGTCGGCAGTACTTC; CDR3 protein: CASSREDMGRQYF
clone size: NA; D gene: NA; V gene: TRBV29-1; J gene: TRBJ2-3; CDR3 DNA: TGCAGCGTTGAAGATCTGTCCGGGGGTACAGATACGCAGTATTTT; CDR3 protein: CSVEDLSGGTDTQYF
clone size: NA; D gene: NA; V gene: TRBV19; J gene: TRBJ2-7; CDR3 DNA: TGTGCCAGTATTACCGAGCAGTACTTC; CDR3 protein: CASITEQYF
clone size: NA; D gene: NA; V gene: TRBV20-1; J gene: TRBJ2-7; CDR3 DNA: TGCAGTGCTAGAGACATAGCGGTCTCCCGCCCGAGCTCCTACGAGCAGTACTTC; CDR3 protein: CSARDIAVSRPSSYEQYF
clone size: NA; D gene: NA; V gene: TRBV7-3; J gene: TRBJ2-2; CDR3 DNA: TGTGCCAGCAGCCAAAGCAGCGGGACCGGGGAGCTGTTTTTT; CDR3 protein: CASSQSSGTGELFF